The T cell receptor beta chain under discussion was sequenced for a study of blood T cell repertoires in COVID-19. Study in general: Acute and convalescent COVID-19 samples came from the United States, Italy and Spain. In each case, the material was cDNA or gDNA derived from T cells, B-cell-depleted T cells, or PBMCs.

Study processing details: The assay estimated nucleated cells by amplifying reference gene primers. Assay: immunoSEQ multiplex PCR; the TCRdb copy retains only in-frame clones and omits some. The DNA gave D and trimming, while V, J and clone size come from that table. Altogether some 200,000 clones are present, approximately 83% being singletons, with the ten largest covering 2% to 2.5%. The germline gives CDR1 LGHNA, CDR2 YNFKEQ. The CDR3 runs to 17 residues. V gave up 1 base and J gave up 2 bases, with 18 bases separating them. Input material: peripheral blood. The sequence came from a woman in her fifties or sixties with acute or convalescent COVID-19. The chain employs TRBV4-2 and TRBJ2-7, with a weak D call TRBD1 (6 bases). The CDR3 nucleotides read TGTGCCAGCAGCCAAGTTTCGGGGCCAGGGGTTACCTACGAGCAGTACTTC. Protein product: CASSQVSGPGVTYEQYF.